The sequence of this T cell receptor (beta chain) was determined in a study of blood T cells in healthy people across ages. A sample-barcoded 5' primer and a J-beta primer mix were used in a second PCR of about 7 to 11 cycles. A template-switch adaptor with 12 random nucleotides tagged each cDNA molecule. TCRdb independently ran MiXCR on the 5' RACE reads; one entry per CDR3 protein. The sample has about 1,600,000 distinct CDR3 sequences, 40% to 50% seen once. The CDR3 consists of 15 residues. V lost 3 bases to trimming and J lost 1 base, with 13 bases between them. Per germline, CDR1 MNHEY and CDR2 SMNVEV (reference sequence). Study-wide points: Unsorted PBMCs ruled out conclusive naive versus antigen-experienced comparison.

Points on this clonotype: Its antigen is not known.

The receptor's source is a woman aged 18-29 years in good health. The chain links TRBV27 to TRBJ2-7, with D possibly being TRBD1 or TRBD2 (6 bases each). Sequenced sample: blood. CDR3 DNA sequence: TGTGCCAGCAGTTTTTTGGCGGGACAATCCTACGAGCAGTACTTC. Translated, it gives CASSFLAGQSYEQYF.